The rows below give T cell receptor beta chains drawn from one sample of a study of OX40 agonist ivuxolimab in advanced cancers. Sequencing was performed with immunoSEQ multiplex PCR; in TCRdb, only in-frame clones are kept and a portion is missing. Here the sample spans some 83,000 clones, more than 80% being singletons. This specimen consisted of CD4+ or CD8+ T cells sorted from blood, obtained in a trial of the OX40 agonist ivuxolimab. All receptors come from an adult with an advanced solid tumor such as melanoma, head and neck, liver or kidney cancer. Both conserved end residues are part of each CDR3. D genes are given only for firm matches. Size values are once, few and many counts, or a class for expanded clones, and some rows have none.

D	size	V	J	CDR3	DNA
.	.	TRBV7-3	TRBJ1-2	CASSLGPPGRDGYTF	TGTGCCAGCAGCTTAGGGCCGCCAGGGCGGGATGGCTACACCTTC
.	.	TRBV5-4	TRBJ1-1	CASSLRGAAVSPEAFF	TGTGCCAGCAGCTTGAGAGGGGCGGCAGTGAGTCCTGAAGCTTTCTTT
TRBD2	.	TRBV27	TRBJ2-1	CASGIPPTSVNNEQFF	TGTGCCAGCGGGATTCCCCCGACTAGCGTAAACAATGAGCAGTTCTTC
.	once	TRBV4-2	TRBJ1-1	CASGLRRMNTEAFF	TGTGCCAGCGGATTGAGGCGGATGAACACTGAAGCTTTCTTT
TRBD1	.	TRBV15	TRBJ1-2	CATSPSDRNYGYTF	TGTGCCACCAGCCCGTCGGACAGGAACTATGGCTACACCTTC
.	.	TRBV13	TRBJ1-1	CASSLERGYVSEAFF	TGTGCCAGCAGCTTAGAGAGGGGGTACGTCTCTGAAGCTTTCTTT
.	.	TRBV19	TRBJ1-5	CASRIGSNQPQHF	TGTGCCAGTAGAATAGGGAGCAATCAGCCCCAGCATTTT
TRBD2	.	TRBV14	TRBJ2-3	CASSQTSGRLSTDTQYF	TGTGCCAGCAGCCAGACTAGCGGGAGGCTAAGCACAGATACGCAGTATTTT
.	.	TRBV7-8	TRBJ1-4	CASSAIHSAPNEKLFF	TGTGCCAGCAGCGCTATCCACAGCGCACCTAATGAAAAACTGTTTTTT
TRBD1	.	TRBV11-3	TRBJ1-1	CASSPGTGGTAFF	TGTGCCAGCAGCCCAGGGACAGGGGGCACGGCTTTCTTT
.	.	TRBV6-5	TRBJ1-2	CASSYSILTDYGYTF	TGTGCCAGCAGTTACTCGATTCTGACAGACTATGGCTACACCTTC
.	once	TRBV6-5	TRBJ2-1	CASSYSYGEQFF	TGTGCCAGCAGTTATAGTTACGGTGAGCAGTTCTTC
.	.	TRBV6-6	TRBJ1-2	CASSHRSSGYTF	TGTGCCAGCAGTCACAGGTCTTCTGGCTACACCTTC
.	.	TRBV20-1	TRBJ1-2	CSAFSVGYTF	TGCAGTGCTTTTTCTGTTGGCTACACCTTC
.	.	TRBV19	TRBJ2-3	CASSMIADTQYF	TGTGCCAGTAGTATGATCGCAGATACGCAGTATTTT
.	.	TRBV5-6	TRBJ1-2	CASSSGLNYGYTF	TGTGCCAGCAGCTCGGGACTTAACTATGGCTACACCTTC
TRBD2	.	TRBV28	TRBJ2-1	CASSASGTYNEQFF	TGTGCCAGCAGTGCTAGCGGAACCTACAATGAGCAGTTCTTC
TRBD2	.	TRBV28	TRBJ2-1	CASSFTSGGYNEQFF	TGTGCCAGCAGTTTCACTAGCGGGGGCTACAATGAGCAGTTCTTC
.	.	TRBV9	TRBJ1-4	CASTPQGGGNEKLFF	TGTGCCAGCACCCCACAAGGGGGGGGGAATGAAAAACTGTTTTTT